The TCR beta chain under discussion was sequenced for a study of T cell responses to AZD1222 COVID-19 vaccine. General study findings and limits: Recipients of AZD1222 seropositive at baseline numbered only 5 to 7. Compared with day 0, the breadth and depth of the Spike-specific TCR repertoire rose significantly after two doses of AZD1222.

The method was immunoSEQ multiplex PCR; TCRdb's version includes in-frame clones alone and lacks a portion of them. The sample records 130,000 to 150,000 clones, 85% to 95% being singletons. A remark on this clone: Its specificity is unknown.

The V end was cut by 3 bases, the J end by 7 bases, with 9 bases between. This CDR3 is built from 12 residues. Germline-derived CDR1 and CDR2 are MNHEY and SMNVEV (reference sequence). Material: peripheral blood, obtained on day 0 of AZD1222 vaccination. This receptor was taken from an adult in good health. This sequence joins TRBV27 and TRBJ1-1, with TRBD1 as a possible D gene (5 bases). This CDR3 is CASSFLQGEAFF. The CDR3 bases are TGTGCCAGCAGTTTCTTGCAGGGTGAAGCTTTCTTT.